These 8 T cell receptor beta chains originate from one sample sequenced in a study of CD8 T cells in cerebrospinal fluid in Alzheimer's disease. From the 10x single-cell sequencing reads, TCRdb lists one entry per CDR3 protein and no DNA. This sample's table has 1,500 to 2,000 distinct CDR3 sequences. Sequencing was performed on cerebrospinal fluid. The source is a human donor with mild cognitive impairment.

Its frequency marks this clonotype as medium-sized. The chain recombines TRBV20-1 with TRBJ2-7; TCRdb proposes TRBD1, but this gene call is untestable without DNA. Germline loops: CDR1 DFQATT, CDR2 SNEGSKA (reference sequence). The CDR3 runs to 12 residues. This chain's CDR3 is CSAGQGTYEQYF.

This chain uses TRBV5-1 with TRBJ1-6. CDR1 is SGHRS and CDR2 is YFSETQ in the germline V gene. The length of the CDR3 is 17 residues. The CDR3 sequence is CASSSDGLSSYNSPLHF.

This clonotype is identified as medium-sized from frequency. The CDR3 loop is CSARPPGGSSYEQYF. The chain joins TRBV20-1 to TRBJ2-7; the TCRdb call, TRBD2, lacks DNA for checking. Per the germline V gene, CDR1 is DFQATT and CDR2 is SNEGSKA (reference sequence). There are 15 residues in the CDR3.

This clonotype shows up as medium-sized by frequency. J is TRBJ1-5 and V is TRBV7-2. CDR3 length equals 14 residues. Germline loops: CDR1 SGHTA, CDR2 FQGNSA. The CDR3 is CASSLERGNQPQHF.

V gene TRBV4-1 combines with J gene TRBJ1-1. CDR1 and CDR2 from the germline V gene are MGHRA and YSYEKL. This CDR3 has 14 residues. This CDR3 reads CASSQTGLNTEAFF.

The rearrangement links TRBV28 to TRBJ2-7; checking the TCRdb D call of TRBD1 is not possible without DNA. This CDR3 is built from 13 residues. The germline V gene has CDR1 MDHEN and CDR2 SYDVKM. The CDR3 sequence: CASSPPDGYEQYF.

Considering frequency, this clonotype is medium-sized. The rearrangement joins TRBV24-1 to TRBJ2-3; TCRdb's D call of TRBD2 is untestable without DNA. The germline gives CDR1 KGHDR, CDR2 SFDVKD. CDR3 length: 17 amino acids. The CDR3 loop reads CATSGASGSSGTDTQYF.

This clonotype registers medium-sized by frequency. The CDR3 loop reads CASSPSKAGQGDTGELFF. The rearrangement links TRBV28 to TRBJ2-2; TCRdb names TRBD1, which stays unverified in the absence of DNA. From germline, CDR1 is MDHEN and CDR2 SYDVKM. CDR3 length: 18 amino acids.